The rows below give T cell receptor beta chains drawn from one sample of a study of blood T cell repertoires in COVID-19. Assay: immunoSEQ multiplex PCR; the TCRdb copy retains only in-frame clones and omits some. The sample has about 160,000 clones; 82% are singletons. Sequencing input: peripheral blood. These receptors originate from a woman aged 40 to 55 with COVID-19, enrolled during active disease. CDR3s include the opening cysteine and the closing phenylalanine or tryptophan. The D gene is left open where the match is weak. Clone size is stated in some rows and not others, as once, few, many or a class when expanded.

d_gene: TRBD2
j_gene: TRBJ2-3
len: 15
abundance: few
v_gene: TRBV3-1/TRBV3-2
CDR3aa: CASSHIAGGTDTQYF
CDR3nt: TGTGCCAGCAGCCATATAGCGGGGGGCACAGATACGCAGTATTTT

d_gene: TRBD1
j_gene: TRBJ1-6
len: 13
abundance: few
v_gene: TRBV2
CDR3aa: CASREVLTGPLHF
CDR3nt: TGTGCCAGCAGAGAAGTTCTGACAGGGCCCCTCCACTTT

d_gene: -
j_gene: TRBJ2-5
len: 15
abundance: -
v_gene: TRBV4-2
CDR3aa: CASSQERVAEETQYF
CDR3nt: TGTGCCAGCAGCCAAGAGCGGGTAGCGGAAGAGACCCAGTACTTC

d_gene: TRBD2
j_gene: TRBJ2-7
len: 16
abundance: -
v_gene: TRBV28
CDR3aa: CASSSPGLAGRYEQYF
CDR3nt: TGTGCCAGCAGTTCCCCGGGACTAGCGGGAAGATACGAGCAGTACTTC

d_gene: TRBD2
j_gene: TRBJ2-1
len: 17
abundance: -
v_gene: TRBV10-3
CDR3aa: CAISERQLREGHGEQFF
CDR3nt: TGTGCCATCAGTGAGAGGCAGTTGCGGGAGGGGCATGGTGAGCAGTTCTTC

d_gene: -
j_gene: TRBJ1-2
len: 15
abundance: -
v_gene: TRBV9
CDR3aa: CASTLSSGGVYGYTF
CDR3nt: TGTGCCAGCACCCTAAGCTCGGGTGGAGTCTATGGCTACACCTTC

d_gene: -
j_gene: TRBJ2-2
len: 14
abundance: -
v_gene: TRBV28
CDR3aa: CASSLIRGTGELFF
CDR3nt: TGTGCCAGCAGTTTAATCCGGGGCACCGGGGAGCTGTTTTTT

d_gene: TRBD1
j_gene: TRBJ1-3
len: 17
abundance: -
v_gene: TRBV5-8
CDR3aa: CASSMGQVIWRGNTIYF
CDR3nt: TGTGCCAGCAGCATGGGACAGGTGATATGGCGTGGAAACACCATATATTTT

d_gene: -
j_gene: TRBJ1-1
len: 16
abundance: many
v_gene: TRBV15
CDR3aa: CATSRDAGSGNTEAFF
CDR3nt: TGTGCCACCAGCAGAGATGCGGGTAGCGGGAACACTGAAGCTTTCTTT

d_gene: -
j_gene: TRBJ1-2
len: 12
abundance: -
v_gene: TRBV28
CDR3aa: CATKGRAYGYTF
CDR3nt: TGTGCCACAAAGGGCAGGGCCTATGGCTACACCTTC

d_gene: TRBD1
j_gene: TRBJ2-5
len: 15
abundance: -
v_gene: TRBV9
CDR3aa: CASSRAGTDQETQYF
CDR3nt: TGTGCCAGCTCCCGGGCCGGGACAGACCAAGAGACCCAGTACTTC

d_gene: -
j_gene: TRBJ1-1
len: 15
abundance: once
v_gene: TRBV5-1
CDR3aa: CASSGPEGAYTEAFF
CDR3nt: TGCGCCAGCAGCGGGCCCGAGGGAGCCTACACTGAAGCTTTCTTT

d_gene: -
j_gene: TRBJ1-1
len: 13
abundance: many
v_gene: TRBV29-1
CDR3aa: CSVEEVANTEAFF
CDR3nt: TGCAGCGTTGAGGAAGTAGCGAACACTGAAGCTTTCTTT

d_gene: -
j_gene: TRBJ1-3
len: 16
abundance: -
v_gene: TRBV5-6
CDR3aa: CASSFRIASGGNTIYF
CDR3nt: TGTGCCAGCAGCTTCCGAATAGCGTCCGGTGGAAACACCATATATTTT

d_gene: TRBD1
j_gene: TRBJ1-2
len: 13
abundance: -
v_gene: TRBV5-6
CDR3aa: CASSLTGPGGYTF
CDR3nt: TGTGCCAGCAGCCTGACAGGGCCGGGCGGCTACACCTTC

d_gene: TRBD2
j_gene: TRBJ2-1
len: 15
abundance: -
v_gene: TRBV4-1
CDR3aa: CASSQVGGVFNEQFF
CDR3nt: TGCGCCAGCAGCCAAGTCGGGGGGGTCTTCAATGAGCAGTTCTTC

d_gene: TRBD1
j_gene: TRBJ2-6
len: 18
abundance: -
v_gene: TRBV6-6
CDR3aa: CASSPDRGLYSGANVLTF
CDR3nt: TGTGCCAGCAGTCCGGACAGGGGGCTTTATTCTGGGGCCAACGTCCTGACTTTC

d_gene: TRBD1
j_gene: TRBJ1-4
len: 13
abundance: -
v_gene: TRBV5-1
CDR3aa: CASSRQGSEKLFF
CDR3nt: TGCGCCAGCAGTCGACAGGGAAGCGAAAAACTGTTTTTT

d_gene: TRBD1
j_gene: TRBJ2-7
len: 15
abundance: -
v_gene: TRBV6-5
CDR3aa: CASSYSGQYSYEQYF
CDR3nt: TGTGCCAGCAGTTACTCGGGACAGTACTCCTACGAGCAGTACTTC

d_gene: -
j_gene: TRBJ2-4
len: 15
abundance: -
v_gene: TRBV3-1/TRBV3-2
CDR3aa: CASSQESQGGNIQYF
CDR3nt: TGTGCCAGCAGCCAAGAGTCCCAGGGGGGTAACATTCAGTACTTC

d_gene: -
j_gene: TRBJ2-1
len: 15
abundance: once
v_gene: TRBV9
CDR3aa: CASSPLPGGYNEQFF
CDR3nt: TGTGCCAGCAGCCCTCTTCCGGGTGGGTACAATGAGCAGTTCTTC

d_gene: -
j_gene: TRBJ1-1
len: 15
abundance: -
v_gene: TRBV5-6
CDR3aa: CASSLAGGDYPEAFF
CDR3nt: TGTGCCAGCAGCCTGGCGGGAGGGGATTACCCTGAAGCTTTCTTT

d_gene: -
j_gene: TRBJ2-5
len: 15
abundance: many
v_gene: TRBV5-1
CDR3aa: CASSFRGTYQETQYF
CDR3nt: TGCGCCAGCAGCTTTCGCGGGACCTACCAAGAGACCCAGTACTTC

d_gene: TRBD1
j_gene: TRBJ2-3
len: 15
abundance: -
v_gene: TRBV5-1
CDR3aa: CASRSTGVRTDTQYF
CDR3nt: TGCGCCAGCAGATCCACAGGGGTTCGCACAGATACGCAGTATTTT

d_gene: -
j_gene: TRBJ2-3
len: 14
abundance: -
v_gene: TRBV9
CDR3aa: CASSVEQFKDTQYF
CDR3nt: TGTGCCAGCAGCGTAGAACAATTCAAGGATACGCAGTATTTT

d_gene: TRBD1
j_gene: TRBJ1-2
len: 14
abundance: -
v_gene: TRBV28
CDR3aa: CASRTPQGGYGYTF
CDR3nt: TGTGCCAGCAGAACCCCACAGGGGGGATATGGCTACACCTTC

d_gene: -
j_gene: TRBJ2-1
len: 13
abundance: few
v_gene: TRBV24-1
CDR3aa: CATSDNLSNEQFF
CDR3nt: TGTGCCACCAGTGATAACTTATCCAATGAGCAGTTCTTC

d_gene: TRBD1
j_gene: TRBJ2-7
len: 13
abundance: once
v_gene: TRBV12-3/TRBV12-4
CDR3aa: CASSTTGGYEQYF
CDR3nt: TGTGCCAGCAGTACCACAGGGGGGTACGAGCAGTACTTC

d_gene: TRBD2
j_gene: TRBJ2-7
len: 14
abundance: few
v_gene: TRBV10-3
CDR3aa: CAISGAGASYEQYF
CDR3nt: TGTGCCATCAGTGGAGCGGGAGCGTCCTACGAGCAGTACTTC

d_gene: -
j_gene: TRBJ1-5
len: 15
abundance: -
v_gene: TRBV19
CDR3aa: CASSWQIDSNQPQHF
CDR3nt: TGTGCCAGTAGTTGGCAGATCGATAGCAATCAGCCCCAGCATTTT

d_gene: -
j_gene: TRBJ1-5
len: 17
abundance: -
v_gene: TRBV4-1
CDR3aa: CASSQGSSQGSGQPQHF
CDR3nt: TGCGCCAGCAGCCAAGGGTCCTCGCAGGGTTCAGGACAGCCCCAGCATTTT

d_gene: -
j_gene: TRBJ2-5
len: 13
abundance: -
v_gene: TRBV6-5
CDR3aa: CASREPGEETQYF
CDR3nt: TGTGCCAGCAGGGAGCCAGGGGAAGAGACCCAGTACTTC

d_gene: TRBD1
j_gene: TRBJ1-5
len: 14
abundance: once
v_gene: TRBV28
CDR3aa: CASSSRDRGQPQHF
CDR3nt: TGTGCCAGCAGTTCCCGGGACAGGGGTCAGCCCCAGCATTTT

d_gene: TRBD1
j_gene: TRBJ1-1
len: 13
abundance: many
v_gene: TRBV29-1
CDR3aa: CSVGTGTNTEAFF
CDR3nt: TGCAGCGTCGGGACAGGGACGAACACTGAAGCTTTCTTT

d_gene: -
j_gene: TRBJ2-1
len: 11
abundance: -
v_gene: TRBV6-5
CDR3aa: CASSYGAGQFF
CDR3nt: TGTGCCAGCAGTTACGGGGCAGGGCAGTTCTTC

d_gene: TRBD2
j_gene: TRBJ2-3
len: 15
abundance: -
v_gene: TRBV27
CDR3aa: CASSSSGQSTDTQYF
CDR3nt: TGTGCCAGCAGTTCTAGCGGGCAATCCACAGATACGCAGTATTTT

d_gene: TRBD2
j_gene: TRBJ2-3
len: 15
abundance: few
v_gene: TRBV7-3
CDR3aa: CASSSSGGPTDTQYF
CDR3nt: TGTGCCAGCAGCTCTAGCGGGGGGCCCACAGATACGCAGTATTTT

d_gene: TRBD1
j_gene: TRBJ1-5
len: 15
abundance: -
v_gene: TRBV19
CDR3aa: CASTTGARSNQPQHF
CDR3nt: TGTGCCAGTACCACAGGGGCTAGAAGCAATCAGCCCCAGCATTTT

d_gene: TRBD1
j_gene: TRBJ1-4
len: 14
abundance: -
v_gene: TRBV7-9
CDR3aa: CASSLTGDIEKLFF
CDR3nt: TGTGCCAGCAGCCTAACAGGGGATATTGAAAAACTGTTTTTT

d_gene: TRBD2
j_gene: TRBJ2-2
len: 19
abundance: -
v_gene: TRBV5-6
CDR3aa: CASSPPHLADRGNTGELFF
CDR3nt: TGTGCCAGCAGCCCACCCCACCTAGCGGACCGAGGGAACACCGGGGAGCTGTTTTTT

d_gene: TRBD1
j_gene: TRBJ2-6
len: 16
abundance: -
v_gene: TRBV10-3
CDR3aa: CAIKEGQGAGANVLTF
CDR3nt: TGTGCCATCAAGGAGGGACAGGGGGCTGGGGCCAACGTCCTGACTTTC

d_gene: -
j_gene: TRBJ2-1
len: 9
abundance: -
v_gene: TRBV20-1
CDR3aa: CSARREQFF
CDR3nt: TGCAGTGCTAGGCGGGAGCAGTTCTTC

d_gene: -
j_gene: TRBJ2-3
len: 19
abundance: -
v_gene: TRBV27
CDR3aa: CASSTTLEQPKKRTDTQYF
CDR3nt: TGTGCCAGCAGTACCACATTGGAACAGCCAAAAAAACGCACAGATACGCAGTATTTT

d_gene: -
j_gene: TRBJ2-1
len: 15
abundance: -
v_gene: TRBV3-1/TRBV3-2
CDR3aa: CASSHSGRKYNEQFF
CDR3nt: TGTGCCAGCAGCCACTCCGGGAGAAAGTACAATGAGCAGTTCTTC

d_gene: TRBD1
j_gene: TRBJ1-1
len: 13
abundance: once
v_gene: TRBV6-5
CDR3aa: CASSRDSITEAFF
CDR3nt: TGTGCCAGCAGTAGGGACAGCATCACTGAAGCTTTCTTT

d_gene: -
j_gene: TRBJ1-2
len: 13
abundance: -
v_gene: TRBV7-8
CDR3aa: CASSLAGVDGYTF
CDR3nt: TGTGCCAGCAGTCTAGCGGGGGTGGATGGCTACACCTTC

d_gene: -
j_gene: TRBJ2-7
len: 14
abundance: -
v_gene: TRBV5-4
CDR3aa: CASSLRVLPYEQYF
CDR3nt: TGTGCCAGCAGCTTAAGAGTTTTGCCTTACGAGCAGTACTTC

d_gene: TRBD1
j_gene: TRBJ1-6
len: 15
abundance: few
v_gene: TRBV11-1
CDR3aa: CASSSRTGRSSPLHF
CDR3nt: TGTGCCAGCAGCTCCCGGACAGGGCGGAGCTCACCCCTCCACTTT

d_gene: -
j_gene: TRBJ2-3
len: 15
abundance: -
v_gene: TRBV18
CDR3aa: CASSPQGRHTDTQYF
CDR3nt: TGTGCCAGCTCACCACAGGGGCGCCACACAGATACGCAGTATTTT

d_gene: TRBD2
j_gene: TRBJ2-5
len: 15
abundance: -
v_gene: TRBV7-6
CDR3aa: CASSLAVLAEETQYF
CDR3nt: TGTGCCAGCAGCTTAGCGGTACTAGCGGAAGAGACCCAGTACTTC

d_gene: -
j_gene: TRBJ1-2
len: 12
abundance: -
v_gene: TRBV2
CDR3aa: CASMGGYYGYTF
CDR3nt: TGTGCCAGCATGGGAGGGTACTATGGCTACACCTTC